These 23 T cell receptor beta chains were sequenced from one sample in a study of graft-versus-host responses after intestinal transplantation. The data were produced by immunoSEQ multiplex PCR, yet TCRdb's version contains in-frame clones alone and is incomplete. Of about 25,000 clones in the sample, 94% are singletons; the top ten hold approximately 0.5%. The sample consisted of PBMCs, taken 156 days after intestinal transplant. The receptor source for this set is a human patient who received an intestinal transplant, so some T cells may come from the graft donor.

Of note for this clone: Because the CDR3's place on the DNA is in doubt, the DNA is left out and the CDR3 is given as listed by TCRdb. This chain joins TRBV12-2 and TRBJ2-7; the table names TRBD1, a call not compared with the DNA. TRBV12-2 constitutes a pseudogene. The CDR3 adds up to 17 amino acids, both ends counted. CDR3 sequence: CASRFNVATGSSYEQYF.

The chain uses TRBV11-1 and TRBJ2-5; D call uncertain. The tail of the sequence fits TRBJ2-7 better, so the J call may be wrong. The length of the CDR3 is 14 residues. Germline V CDR1 and CDR2: SGHAT, FQDESV (reference sequence). In DNA form, the CDR3 reads TGTGCCAGCAGCAATTCCTTGGATTACTACGAGCAGTACTTC. Translating gives CASSNSLDYYEQYF.

In this sample, this clone turned up once. V is TRBV27 and J is TRBJ2-6; 7 bases map to TRBD1. This CDR3 spans 14 amino acids. The V gene end was trimmed by 8 bases and the J gene end by 1 base; junction bases not matched to a gene: 2. Germline CDR1 and CDR2: MNHEY and SMNVEV (reference sequence). The CDR3 bases are TGTGCCAGCGGGACAGTTTCTGGGGCCAACGTCCTGACTTTC. This codes for CASGTVSGANVLTF.

The rearrangement links TRBV7-3 to TRBJ2-5; TRBD2 matches at 14 bases. This CDR3 is built from 16 residues. Per the germline V gene, CDR1 is SGHTA and CDR2 is FQGTGA. The junction had 4 bases not matched to a gene; V was cut back by 5 bases and J by 2 bases. The CDR3 sequence: CASSPRLAGGQETQYF. The CDR3 DNA sequence: TGTGCCAGCAGCCCTAGACTAGCGGGGGGGCAAGAGACCCAGTACTTC.

The chain has TRBV5-1 and TRBJ2-7; the match to TRBD1 covers 8 bases. CDR1 and CDR2 (germline): SGHRS, YFSETQ. This CDR3 spans 14 amino acids. J lost 3 bases, V lost 1 base, and 3 bases had no gene match. The CDR3 loop reads CASSLWTGNYEQYF. In DNA form, the CDR3 reads TGCGCCAGCAGCTTGTGGACAGGGAACTACGAGCAGTACTTC.

This chain connects TRBV6-5 to TRBJ2-1, with D perhaps given as TRBD1 or TRBD2 (5 bases each). Germline V gene sequence: CDR1 MNHEY, CDR2 SVGAGI. The CDR3 totals 14 residues. V was clipped by 6 bases and J by 5 bases, with 14 bases between them. Here the CDR3 reads CASRPGTQNNEQFF. The CDR3 coding sequence is TGTGCCAGCAGACCCGGGACGCAGAACAATGAGCAGTTCTTC.

J is TRBJ1-1 and V is TRBV19; perhaps TRBD1 as D (5 bases). The germline V gene encodes CDR1 LNHDA and CDR2 SQIVND (reference sequence). CDR3 size: 13 residues. Deletions cut 4 bases from V and 3 bases from J, with 9 bases between. DNA for the CDR3: TGTGCCAGTAGTAACCGACAGTACACTGAAGCTTTCTTT. Its translation: CASSNRQYTEAFF.

The rearrangement links TRBV5-5 to TRBJ1-1; D might be TRBD1 (6 bases). In germline, CDR1 is SGHKS, CDR2 YYEKEE (reference sequence). V was trimmed by 4 bases and J by 7 bases, leaving 14 bases between them. The CDR3 is made up of 13 amino acids. CDR3 region: CASSRQGNVEAFF. Here the CDR3 DNA reads TGTGCCAGCAGCCGTCAGGGGAATGTTGAAGCTTTCTTT.

The rearrangement links TRBV18 to TRBJ1-1, with D possibly being TRBD1 (5 bases). The ends were cut back, 3 bases at V and 5 bases at J, with 10 bases in the middle. The CDR3 is made up of 13 amino acids. Germline V gene lookup returns CDR1 KGHSH and CDR2 LQKENI. Here the CDR3 DNA reads TGTGCCAGCTCACCCCTGGGGCAAACTGAAGCTTTCTTT. The encoded protein is CASSPLGQTEAFF.

This clone appeared a single time. The V call is TRBV5-1, the J call TRBJ1-6; the D is unclear. This CDR3 comprises 13 residues. The V end lost 4 bases, the J end lost 7 bases, and 9 bases lay between the germline ends. Germline CDR1 and CDR2: SGHRS and YFSETQ. Here the CDR3 DNA reads TGCGCCAGCAGCGTGGACGGGAATTCACCCCTCCACTTT. Amino acids: CASSVDGNSPLHF.

This sequence joins TRBV4-3 and TRBJ1-4, with D unclear. The germline CDR1 and CDR2 sequences are LGHNA and YSLEER. The CDR3 is made up of 16 amino acids. V was shortened by 2 bases and J by 8 bases, with 18 bases between the two germline ends. CDR3 sequence (DNA): TGCGCCAGCAGCCAATCCATGGACGCCGAGGGAGAAAAACTGTTTTTT. Translated, it gives CASSQSMDAEGEKLFF.

The J gene is TRBJ2-1, the V gene TRBV5-1; no clear D. Trimming took off 1 base at V and 10 bases at J, with 15 bases between the two ends. The CDR3 loop spans 14 amino acids. The V gene's germline CDR1 is SGHRS and CDR2 YFSETQ. CDR3 region: CASSLFWVRKEQFF. In nucleotides, the CDR3 is TGCGCCAGCAGCTTGTTTTGGGTCCGTAAGGAGCAGTTCTTC. The full variable domain, its missing parts supplied by reference TRBV5-1 and TRBJ2-1, is KAGVTQTPRYLIKTRGQQVTLSCSPISGHRSVSWYQQTPGQGLQFLFEYFSETQRNKGNFPGRFSGRQFSNSRSEMNVSTLELGDSALYLCASSLFWVRKEQFFGPGTRLTVL.

This rearrangement joins TRBV27 to TRBJ1-5; possible D gene TRBD1, 5 bases. Germline CDR1 is MNHEY and CDR2 is SMNVEV (reference sequence). The CDR3 length is 18 residues. Trimming took 4 bases from V and 4 from J, leaving 23 bases between them. The CDR3 spells CASSSLGPGEPGNQPQHF. For the CDR3, the DNA is TGTGCCAGCAGTTCCCTGGGACCGGGAGAACCGGGGAATCAGCCCCAGCATTTT.

The V call is TRBV6-5, the J call TRBJ1-5; D perhaps matches TRBD1 (6 bases). Trimming left V 5 bases short and J 6 bases short, with 11 bases between. The CDR3 is 13 residues long. From germline, CDR1 is MNHEY and CDR2 SVGAGI. The CDR3 sequence is CASSPRGAQPQHF. The DNA of the CDR3 is TGTGCCAGCAGTCCCCGGGGGGCTCAGCCCCAGCATTTT.

The V call is TRBV5-1, the J call TRBJ2-7; D not resolved. V was trimmed by 3 bases and J by 1 base, leaving 17 bases between them. CDR3 size: 16 residues. CDR1 and CDR2 (germline): SGHRS, YFSETQ. This CDR3 is CASSSRWLTPSYEQYF. In DNA form, the CDR3 reads TGCGCCAGCAGCTCCCGGTGGCTGACACCTTCCTACGAGCAGTACTTC.

The chain couples TRBV2 to TRBJ1-5, with D possibly TRBD1 on 5 matching bases. V lost 3 bases and J 10 bases, leaving 16 bases between the germline ends. CDR3 length: 14 amino acids. CDR1 and CDR2 (germline): SNHLY, FYNNEI. The CDR3 reads CASSEGGDYIPQHF. The CDR3 DNA follows: TGTGCCAGCAGTGAGGGGGGGGATTATATACCCCAGCATTTT.

The chain links TRBV18 to TRBJ2-7, with TRBD2 identical over 7 bases. The CDR3 has 14 amino acids. The V segment lost 3 bases and the J segment 4 bases; nucleotides outside the gene matches: 6. Germline V gives CDR1 KGHSH, CDR2 LQKENI. This chain's CDR3 is CASSPGTGGYEQYF. CDR3 DNA sequence: TGTGCCAGCTCACCGGGGACGGGAGGTTACGAGCAGTACTTC.

V usage is TRBV4-1 and J usage is TRBJ2-7; 9 nucleotides align to TRBD1. Germline V gene lookup returns CDR1 MGHRA and CDR2 YSYEKL. V lost 0 bases to trimming and J lost 6 bases; unmatched junction nucleotides: 9. The CDR3 is 16 amino acids. CDR3 nucleotides: TGCGCCAGCAGCCAAGATCGCATTGTGACAGGGGGCGAGCAGTACTTC. This gives the protein CASSQDRIVTGGEQYF.

With regard to this clone: The identical CDR3 is also encoded by other nucleotide sequences in the sample. J is TRBJ1-2 and V is TRBV5-6; a weak D match, TRBD1 (6 bases). The CDR3 is made up of 15 amino acids. V gave up 0 bases and J gave up 7 bases, with 16 bases separating them. From germline, CDR1 is SGHDT and CDR2 YYEEEE. This CDR3 is CASSLVAGDGGGYTF. The CDR3 region has the DNA TGTGCCAGCAGCTTGGTCGCAGGGGACGGGGGTGGCTACACCTTC.

This chain uses TRBV5-6 with TRBJ1-1; D might be TRBD1 (6 bases). V was pared by 2 bases and J by 6 bases, with 11 bases between. In germline, CDR1 is SGHDT, CDR2 YYEEEE. The CDR3 extends over 13 amino acids. The CDR3 nucleotides read TGTGCCAGCAGCTTTACGAACAGGGCTGAAGCTTTCTTT. It translates to CASSFTNRAEAFF.

The chain combines TRBV6-1 with TRBJ2-3; tentative D call: TRBD2 (6 bases). The germline V gene encodes CDR1 MNHNS and CDR2 SASEGT. CDR3 length: 13 residues. Trimming removed 2 bases at V and 5 bases at J, with 8 bases between. CDR3 nucleotide sequence: TGTGCCAGCAGTGAATGGGGGGTAGATACGCAGTATTTT. It yields the protein CASSEWGVDTQYF.

The chain is built from TRBV7-9 and TRBJ2-7, with TRBD2 identical over 7 bases. The CDR3 covers 14 residues. The germline V gene has CDR1 SEHNR and CDR2 FQNEAQ (reference sequence). V gave up 3 bases and J gave up 4 bases; unmatched junction bases: 6. The CDR3 here is CASSFLGRSYEQYF. CDR3 in DNA: TGTGCCAGCAGCTTTCTCGGGAGGAGTTACGAGCAGTACTTC.

V usage is TRBV11-2 and J usage is TRBJ2-1, with D maybe TRBD2 (6 bases). Per the germline V gene, CDR1 is SGHAT and CDR2 is FQNNGV. V lost 5 bases, J lost 4 bases, and 15 bases lay in between. This CDR3 has 15 amino acids. This chain's CDR3 is CASSRVAGYYNEQFF. CDR3 in DNA: TGTGCCAGCAGCCGCGTGGCGGGATATTACAATGAGCAGTTCTTC.